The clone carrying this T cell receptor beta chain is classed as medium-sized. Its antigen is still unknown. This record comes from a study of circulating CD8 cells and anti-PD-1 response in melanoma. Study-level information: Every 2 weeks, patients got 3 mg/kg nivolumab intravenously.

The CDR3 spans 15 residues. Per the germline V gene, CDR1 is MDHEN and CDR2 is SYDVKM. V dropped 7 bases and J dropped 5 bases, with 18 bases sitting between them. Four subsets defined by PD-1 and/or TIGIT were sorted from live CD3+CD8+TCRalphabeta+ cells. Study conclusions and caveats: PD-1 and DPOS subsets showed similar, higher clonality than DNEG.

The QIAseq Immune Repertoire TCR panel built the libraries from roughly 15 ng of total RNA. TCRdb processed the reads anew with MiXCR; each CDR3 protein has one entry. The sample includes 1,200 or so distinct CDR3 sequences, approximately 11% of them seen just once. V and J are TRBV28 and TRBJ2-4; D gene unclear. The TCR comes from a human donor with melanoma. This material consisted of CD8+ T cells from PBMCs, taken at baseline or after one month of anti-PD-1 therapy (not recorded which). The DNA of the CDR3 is TGTGCCAGCACCTTATCCGGCGCGTTACAAAACATTCAGTACTTC. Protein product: CASTLSGALQNIQYF.